This T cell receptor (beta chain) was sequenced for a study of blood T cell repertoires in COVID-19. The CDR3 has 15 amino acids. The V gene's germline CDR1 is MNHNS and CDR2 SASEGT. Trimming cost V 0 bases and J 6 bases, with 12 bases left between them. TCRdb's table, derived via immunoSEQ multiplex PCR, lists solely in-frame clones and lacks some. The data hold tens of thousands of clones, with 80% to 90% observed a single time. Sample: peripheral blood. The TCR originated in a woman in her forties or fifties with active COVID-19. The chain couples TRBV6-1 to TRBJ2-1; perhaps TRBD1 as D (5 bases). The CDR3 DNA reads as TGTGCCAGCAGTGAAGCGCCCAGGGTAGGCAATGAGCAGTTCTTC. Translation gives CASSEAPRVGNEQFF.